In its sample, the clone carrying this TCR beta chain was seen a few times. Its antigen is unknown. Trimming removed 3 bases from V and 3 bases from J, with 22 bases in between. The V gene's germline CDR1 is SGHKS and CDR2 YYEKEE (reference sequence). The CDR3 contains 17 residues. This specimen belongs to a study of T cell repertoires in cytomegalovirus infection. Across the whole study: In public TCR beta signatures, there were indications of both CMV infection and matching HLA type. Overall study findings and caveats: Summed public TCR beta family frequency identified CMV carriers bearing the relevant HLA. Predominance within the ex vivo response was attributable to HLA-C-restricted CMV-specific TCR beta clonotypes.

TCRdb reprocessed the reads with MiXCR, giving one entry per CDR3 protein. This table has 85,000 to 120,000 distinct CDR3 sequences, approximately 17% appearing once. The sample consisted of PBMCs. V and J are TRBV5-5 and TRBJ2-7; D is possibly TRBD1 or TRBD2 (7 bases each). The origin of this receptor is a human donor in good health (CMV status not recorded). Some clones in this sample may be carry-over from other donors' samples. DNA for the CDR3: TGTGCCAGCAGCTCCTCCCCCAACAGGGGAGGGAACTACGAGCAGTACTTC. It encodes CASSSSPNRGGNYEQYF.